Listed below are T cell receptor beta chains from one sample, sequenced in a study of cytomegalovirus exposure and HLA in healthy donors. Generated by immunoSEQ multiplex PCR, the TCRdb table keeps only in-frame clones and is missing some. This table lists around 140,000 clones. Sequenced sample: PBMCs. These receptors all stem from a woman aged 45-59 years in good health and CMV-seronegative. CDR3s include the opening cysteine and the closing phenylalanine or tryptophan.

V gene: TRBV6-7; J gene: TRBJ2-1; CDR3 protein: CATTLRGPNSHNEQFF
V gene: TRBV28; J gene: TRBJ1-1; CDR3 protein: CASRAGVGNTEAFF
V gene: TRBV7-6; J gene: TRBJ2-7; CDR3 protein: CASSLASDSVEQYF
V gene: TRBV7-9; J gene: TRBJ2-1; CDR3 protein: CASGTSGNYYNEQFF
V gene: TRBV20-1; J gene: TRBJ2-5; CDR3 protein: CSASKSETQYF
V gene: TRBV5-6; J gene: TRBJ2-5; CDR3 protein: CASSPRETQYF
V gene: TRBV28; J gene: TRBJ1-2; CDR3 protein: CASESPAPTENYGYTF
V gene: TRBV28; J gene: TRBJ2-7; CDR3 protein: CASSRTGYSSYEQYF
V gene: TRBV27; J gene: TRBJ2-5; CDR3 protein: CASSWGQGLSETQYF
V gene: TRBV19; J gene: TRBJ1-2; CDR3 protein: CASSTRSGDRGIYGYTF
V gene: TRBV28; J gene: TRBJ2-7; CDR3 protein: CASSFQGRGYEQYF
V gene: TRBV10-2; J gene: TRBJ1-5; CDR3 protein: CASYDGTGGNQPQHF
V gene: TRBV6-6; J gene: TRBJ1-2; CDR3 protein: CASSYGTGVMYGYTF
V gene: TRBV21-1; J gene: TRBJ2-7; CDR3 protein: CASSKAPGDVYEQYF
V gene: TRBV7-9; J gene: TRBJ1-6; CDR3 protein: CASSFQRDSPLHF
V gene: TRBV30; J gene: TRBJ2-7; CDR3 protein: CAWRGDYSYEQYF
V gene: TRBV6-1; J gene: TRBJ1-1; CDR3 protein: CASSAPGQGKTEAFF
V gene: TRBV28; J gene: TRBJ1-4; CDR3 protein: CASIPAGGSLSANEKLFF
V gene: TRBV19; J gene: TRBJ2-3; CDR3 protein: CASSLVQGNTDTQYF
V gene: TRBV7-9; J gene: TRBJ2-5; CDR3 protein: CASSLDGGTQYF
V gene: TRBV9; J gene: TRBJ2-1; CDR3 protein: CASSVATIGRLAPSSYNEQFF
V gene: TRBV5-8; J gene: TRBJ2-7; CDR3 protein: CASSLVGFSYEQYF
V gene: TRBV5-1; J gene: TRBJ2-7; CDR3 protein: CASSTDRSSYEQYF
V gene: TRBV7-9; J gene: TRBJ2-7; CDR3 protein: CASSLAGQVSSYEQYF
V gene: TRBV7-9; J gene: TRBJ1-2; CDR3 protein: CASSSTAFGYTF
V gene: TRBV4-1; J gene: TRBJ1-1; CDR3 protein: CASSQGTGALMNTEAFF
V gene: TRBV2; J gene: TRBJ2-3; CDR3 protein: CASRLAGADTQYF
V gene: TRBV29-1; J gene: TRBJ2-7; CDR3 protein: CSVARTVYEQYF
V gene: TRBV29-1; J gene: TRBJ2-3; CDR3 protein: CSAISGRRDTQYF
V gene: TRBV5-4; J gene: TRBJ2-2; CDR3 protein: CASSSSGLANTGELFF
V gene: TRBV18; J gene: TRBJ2-3; CDR3 protein: CASSDGFPTDTQYF
V gene: TRBV5-5; J gene: TRBJ1-4; CDR3 protein: CASSLGAGPEKLFF
V gene: TRBV7-3; J gene: TRBJ1-5; CDR3 protein: CASSLNLKGDGNQPQHF
V gene: TRBV1; J gene: TRBJ2-7; CDR3 protein: CTSSRAGLGSGEQYF
V gene: TRBV9; J gene: TRBJ2-1; CDR3 protein: CASSVEGGRNEQFF
V gene: TRBV30; J gene: TRBJ2-1; CDR3 protein: CAWSPLNNEQFF
V gene: TRBV19; J gene: TRBJ1-4; CDR3 protein: CASSIETTGGLLF
V gene: TRBV19; J gene: TRBJ1-2; CDR3 protein: CASKKTGSNYGYTF
V gene: TRBV19; J gene: TRBJ2-5; CDR3 protein: CASGGLAGKETQYF
V gene: TRBV5-6; J gene: TRBJ1-6; CDR3 protein: CASSRDSGNSPLHF
V gene: TRBV6-6; J gene: TRBJ2-7; CDR3 protein: CASSSYRETGYEQYF
V gene: TRBV9; J gene: TRBJ2-3; CDR3 protein: CASSLQGTDTQYF
V gene: TRBV7-2; J gene: TRBJ2-7; CDR3 protein: CASSLAGFSYEQYF
V gene: TRBV5-1; J gene: TRBJ2-3; CDR3 protein: CASSPGTGLITDTQYF
V gene: TRBV27; J gene: TRBJ1-2; CDR3 protein: CASNFRDRGPGYTF
V gene: TRBV18; J gene: TRBJ1-3; CDR3 protein: CASSPGTGLNTIYF
V gene: TRBV5-1; J gene: TRBJ2-3; CDR3 protein: CASSRGTGPDTQYF
V gene: TRBV5-1; J gene: TRBJ2-3; CDR3 protein: CASSSGDSTDTQYF
V gene: TRBV2; J gene: TRBJ1-1; CDR3 protein: CASHRVQNTEAFF
V gene: TRBV5-1; J gene: TRBJ1-1; CDR3 protein: CASSLATGGTEAFF
V gene: TRBV4-1; J gene: TRBJ2-3; CDR3 protein: CASSQPGLAGVRDTQYF
V gene: TRBV5-1; J gene: TRBJ1-2; CDR3 protein: CASSHGGSGGYGYTF
V gene: TRBV5-1; J gene: TRBJ1-1; CDR3 protein: CASSFAGGGIDGTEAFF
V gene: TRBV20-1; J gene: TRBJ1-2; CDR3 protein: CSARVGYGYTF
V gene: TRBV19; J gene: TRBJ2-7; CDR3 protein: CASMPKGTGFYEQYF
V gene: TRBV5-1; J gene: TRBJ2-5; CDR3 protein: CASSLTQGWETQYF
V gene: TRBV4-2; J gene: TRBJ1-1; CDR3 protein: CASSPPGGGTEAFF
V gene: TRBV7-7; J gene: TRBJ2-3; CDR3 protein: CASSLGLPQGASTDTQYF
V gene: TRBV6-5; J gene: TRBJ2-7; CDR3 protein: CASSSPGRAEQYF
V gene: TRBV5-4; J gene: TRBJ1-6; CDR3 protein: CASSSQGTNSPLHF